This TCR beta chain was identified in a study of blood T cells in healthy people across ages. Sample-barcoded 5' priming and a J-beta primer mix drove a second PCR of roughly 6 to 12 cycles. TCRdb reprocessed the 5' RACE reads via MiXCR and lists one record per CDR3 protein. The sample consists of 1.4 million or so distinct CDR3 sequences, roughly 43% of them appearing once. Germline-derived CDR1 and CDR2 are SGDLS and YYNGEE. The CDR3 length is 14 residues. V was shortened by 4 bases and J by 8 bases, with 16 bases between the two germline ends. This clonotype was observed a handful of times. The material sequenced was blood. The sequence came from a woman aged 18-29 years in good health. This chain uses TRBV9 with TRBJ2-1, with D uncertain. The CDR3 is CASSSRLGWDEQFF. In DNA form, the CDR3 reads TGTGCCAGCAGCTCCCGACTGGGCTGGGATGAGCAGTTCTTC.